This passage covers 9 T cell receptor beta chains from one sample sequenced in a study of cytomegalovirus exposure and HLA in healthy donors. With 60 Vbeta and 13 Jbeta primers, the PCR was carried out. Assay: immunoSEQ multiplex PCR; the TCRdb copy retains only in-frame clones and omits some. The sample lists about 170,000 clones; approximately 67% were seen once. Source material: PBMCs. These receptors originate from a man in his forties in good health and CMV-seronegative.

The count of this clone is one. The V and J genes are TRBV4-2 and TRBJ2-2, with D possibly TRBD1 on 6 matching bases. Trimming left V 1 base short and J 4 bases short, with 13 bases between. The CDR3 runs 16 residues. The germline V gene has CDR1 LGHNA and CDR2 YNFKEQ. CDR3 DNA sequence: TGTGCCAGCAGCCAAGGTCCACAGGGCCCCACCGGGGAGCTGTTTTTT. This sequence encodes CASSQGPQGPTGELFF.

This clone showed up just a few times. J is TRBJ1-5 and V is TRBV28, with D possibly being TRBD1 (6 bases). Germline values: CDR1 MDHEN, CDR2 SYDVKM. V lost 5 bases, J lost 0 bases, and 14 bases lay in between. The CDR3 totals 16 residues. The CDR3 region has the DNA TGTGCCAGCAGTCCACTTCAGGGGAATAGCAATCAGCCCCAGCATTTT. Its translation: CASSPLQGNSNQPQHF.

The rearrangement uses TRBV10-3 and TRBJ2-2, with 7 nucleotides matching TRBD1. Germline loops: CDR1 ENHRY, CDR2 SYGVKD. This CDR3 is 16 amino acids long. The junction had 13 bases not matched to a gene; V was cut back by 10 bases and J by 2 bases. The CDR3 sequence is CATEKGQRFNTGELFF. DNA of the CDR3: TGTGCCACCGAAAAGGGACAGAGATTTAACACCGGGGAGCTGTTTTTT.

There are a few counts of this clone. The chain combines TRBV7-9 with TRBJ1-6; D is unresolved. CDR3 length equals 12 residues. V shed 2 bases and J shed 10 bases, with 6 bases lying between them. Germline V gene sequence: CDR1 SEHNR, CDR2 FQNEAQ (reference sequence). The CDR3 nucleotides read TGTGCCAGCAGCTTAAGCGGATCACCCCTCCACTTT. This codes for CASSLSGSPLHF.

The chain is built from TRBV6-6 and TRBJ2-7; TRBD2 might be the D (5 bases). The germline gives CDR1 MNHNY, CDR2 SVGAGI (reference sequence). This CDR3 spans 14 amino acids. V dropped 0 bases and J dropped 4 bases, with 10 bases sitting between them. The CDR3: CASSYSRAAYEQYF. For the CDR3, the DNA is TGTGCCAGCAGTTACTCGAGGGCAGCATACGAGCAGTACTTC.

The J gene is TRBJ1-5, the V gene TRBV6-1, with TRBD1 identical over 11 bases. V was pared by 4 bases and J by 1 base, with 3 bases of the junction left unmatched. The CDR3 has 16 amino acids. The germline CDR1 and CDR2 sequences are MNHNS and SASEGT. CDR3 residues: CASSAGQGASNQPQHF. CDR3 DNA sequence: TGTGCCAGCAGTGCAGGACAGGGGGCGAGCAATCAGCCCCAGCATTTT.

The J gene is TRBJ2-7, the V gene TRBV29-1, with D perhaps matching TRBD1 (6 bases). There are 14 residues in the CDR3. Germline V gene data show CDR1 as SQVTM and CDR2 as ANQGSEA. Trimming removed 6 bases at V and 0 bases at J, with 15 bases between. In nucleotides, the CDR3 is TGCAGCGTGGCCGTACAGGGCCTCTCCTACGAGCAGTACTTC. Residues: CSVAVQGLSYEQYF.

This clone came up once. The chain employs TRBV5-8 and TRBJ2-2, with D maybe TRBD2 (5 bases). Germline lookup yields CDR1 SGHTS and CDR2 YDEGEE. V gave up 0 bases and J gave up 1 base, with 10 bases separating them. This CDR3 comprises 16 residues. The CDR3 region has the DNA TGTGCCAGCAGCTTGGTTTTCGGGGTGAACACCGGGGAGCTGTTTTTT. Translation: CASSLVFGVNTGELFF.

The chain is built from TRBV11-2 and TRBJ2-7, with D perhaps TRBD2 (5 bases). V was shortened by 3 bases and J by 6 bases, with 12 bases between the two germline ends. The V gene's germline CDR1 is SGHAT and CDR2 FQNNGV. The CDR3 runs to 13 residues. In DNA, the CDR3 is TGTGCCAGCAGCTTCCGAGGGAGCAGCGAGCAGTACTTC. Translation: CASSFRGSSEQYF. The full variable domain, in which reference TRBV11-2 and TRBJ2-7 provide the parts outside the CDR3, is EAGVAQSPRYKIIEKRQSVAFWCNPISGHATLYWYQQILGQGPKLLIQFQNNGVVDDSQLPKDRFSAERLKGVDSTLKIQPAKLEDSAVYLCASSFRGSSEQYFGPGTRLTVT.